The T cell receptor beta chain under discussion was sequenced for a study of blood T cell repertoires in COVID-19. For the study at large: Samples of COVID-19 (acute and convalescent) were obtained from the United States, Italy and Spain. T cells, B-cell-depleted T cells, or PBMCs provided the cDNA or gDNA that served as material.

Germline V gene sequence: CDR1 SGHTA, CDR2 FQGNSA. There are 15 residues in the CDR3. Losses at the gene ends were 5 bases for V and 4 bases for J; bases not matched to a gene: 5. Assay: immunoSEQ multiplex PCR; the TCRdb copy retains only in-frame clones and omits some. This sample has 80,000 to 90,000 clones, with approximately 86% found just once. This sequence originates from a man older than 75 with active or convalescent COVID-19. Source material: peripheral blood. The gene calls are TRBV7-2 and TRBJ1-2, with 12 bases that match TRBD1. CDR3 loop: CASSLGQGASYGYTF. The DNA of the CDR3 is TGTGCCAGCAGCCTGGGACAGGGGGCAAGCTATGGCTACACCTTC. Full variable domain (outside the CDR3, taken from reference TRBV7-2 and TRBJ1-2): GAGVSQSPSNKVTEKGKDVELRCDPISGHTALYWYRQSLGQGLEFLIYFQGNSAPDKSGLPSDRFSAERTGGSVSTLTIQRTQQEDSAVYLCASSLGQGASYGYTFGSGTRLTVV.